What follows describes a single T cell receptor (beta chain). Antigen specificity is unknown. The germline CDR1 and CDR2 sequences are SGHNT and YYREEE (reference sequence). The trim removed 4 bases at V and 7 bases at J, leaving 7 bases unmatched. The CDR3 sequence is 15 residues long. This entry is derived from a study of cytomegalovirus exposure and HLA in healthy donors. The wider study: HLA-typed donors were the source of tens of millions of unique TCRs, which an early data release held.

Study outcomes and limitations: It emerged from a later analysis that several of the most significant clusters appeared to be linked to common viral pathogens. Later analysis showed TCR association rates varying by HLA locus, highest for DRB1 and lowest for HLA-C.

This PCR relied on a set of 60 Vbeta primers and 13 Jbeta primers. The repertoire was sequenced with immunoSEQ multiplex PCR; TCRdb's copy has only in-frame clones and lacks some. The sample lists roughly 120,000 clones; 60% to 85% were seen once. Sequenced material: PBMCs. The origin of this receptor is a woman aged 35 to 49 in good health and CMV-seropositive. The chain employs TRBV5-4 and TRBJ2-1, with TRBD1 matching over 11 bases. The CDR3 reads CASSRRDRGWNEQFF. The CDR3 region has the DNA TGTGCCAGCAGCCGCCGGGACAGGGGGTGGAATGAGCAGTTCTTC.